The TCR beta chain under discussion was sequenced for a study of a mutant IDH1 vaccine in newly diagnosed glioma. As for the study in general: Vaccines began 4-6 weeks after radiotherapy alone, or with temozolomide cycles. Previous care, which was radiotherapy, temozolomide, or both, most often involved both.

The CDR3 has 15 amino acids. V dropped 6 bases and J dropped 0 bases, with 11 bases sitting between them. Germline values: CDR1 SGHVS, CDR2 FNYEAQ. General observations from the study: Across multiple MHC alleles, about 95% of patients had vaccine-induced responses.

Turning to this clone: What it binds is unknown.

Documented time point: week 23, last vaccination. Vaccine doses each comprised 300 ug of mutant IDH1 20-mer peptide, with topical imiquimod. The repertoire was sequenced with immunoSEQ multiplex PCR; TCRdb's copy has only in-frame clones and lacks some. This table holds 35,000 to 50,000 clones, 75% to 95% found once. Sample: PBMCs, taken from a glioma patient whose treatment included an IDH1 peptide vaccine. This sequence joins TRBV7-6 and TRBJ2-2; D is perhaps TRBD2 (6 bases). This receptor was taken from a man aged 50-60 years with glioma. CDR3 DNA: TGTGCCAGCAGTCGTAGCGGAACGAACACCGGGGAGCTGTTTTTT. Translating it yields CASSRSGTNTGELFF.